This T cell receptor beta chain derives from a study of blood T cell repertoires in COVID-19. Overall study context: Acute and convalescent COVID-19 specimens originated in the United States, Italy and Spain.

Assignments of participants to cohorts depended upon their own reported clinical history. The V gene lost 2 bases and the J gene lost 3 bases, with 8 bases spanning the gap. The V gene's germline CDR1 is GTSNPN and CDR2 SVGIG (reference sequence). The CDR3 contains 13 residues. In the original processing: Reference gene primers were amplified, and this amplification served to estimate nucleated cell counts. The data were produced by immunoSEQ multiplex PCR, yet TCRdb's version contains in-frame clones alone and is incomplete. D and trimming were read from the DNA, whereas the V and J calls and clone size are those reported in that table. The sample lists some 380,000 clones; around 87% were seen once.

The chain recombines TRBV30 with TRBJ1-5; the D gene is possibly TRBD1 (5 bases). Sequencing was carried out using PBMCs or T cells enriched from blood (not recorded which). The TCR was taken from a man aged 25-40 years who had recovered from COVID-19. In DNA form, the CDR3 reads TGTGCCTGGAGTAGGGGCTACAATCAGCCCCAGCATTTT. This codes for CAWSRGYNQPQHF.